This is a list of T cell receptor beta chains from one sample in a study of blood T cell repertoires in COVID-19. Sequenced by immunoSEQ multiplex PCR; TCRdb stores in-frame clones only, minus some. Among around 50,000 clones, over 80% were seen once, and the ten largest hold around three fifths. The sequenced sample consisted of peripheral blood. These TCRs come from a man in his 70s with acute or convalescent COVID-19. Both conserved end residues are part of each CDR3. A D gene is named only where the DNA matches it firmly. Clone size, where shown, is once, few, many, or a class for clones that have expanded.

d_call,v_call,clone_size,cdr3_length,j_call,cdr3_nt,cdr3_aa
TRBD1,TRBV9,few,15,TRBJ1-2,TGTGCCAGCAGCTCTCACATGGGACAGGGCTATGGCTACACCTTC,CASSSHMGQGYGYTF
TRBD1,TRBV6-6,-,16,TRBJ2-2,TGTGCCAGCAGGCCGAGTACAGGGGCTTACACCGGGGAGCTGTTTTTT,CASRPSTGAYTGELFF
TRBD2,TRBV28,-,15,TRBJ2-7,TGTGCCAGCAGTTTTCTAGCGGGAGTTCCTTACGAGCAGTACTTC,CASSFLAGVPYEQYF
-,TRBV5-1,few,13,TRBJ2-5,TGCGCCAGCAGCTTGATCCCATTTGAGACCCAGTACTTC,CASSLIPFETQYF
-,TRBV5-4,-,15,TRBJ1-2,TGTGCCAGCAGCTTGGTAGGCAGGTCTAACTATGGCTACACCTTC,CASSLVGRSNYGYTF
-,TRBV4-2,-,14,TRBJ2-7,TGTGCCAGCAGCCAAGCAGGGGGAGGAGTCGAGCAGTACTTC,CASSQAGGGVEQYF
TRBD2,TRBV7-3,-,15,TRBJ2-1,TGTGCCAGCAGCCAGACTAGCGCTTCCTACAATGAGCAGTTCTTC,CASSQTSASYNEQFF
-,TRBV7-6,-,15,TRBJ2-5,TGTGCCAGCAGCTTCAGCGGAGAGGGACAAGAGACCCAGTACTTC,CASSFSGEGQETQYF
-,TRBV7-6,-,15,TRBJ2-7,TGTGCCAGCAGCCTTATCTCCGGGGACACCTACGAGCAGTACTTC,CASSLISGDTYEQYF
TRBD1,TRBV11-2,-,15,TRBJ2-5,TGTGCCAGCAGCTGGGGGGGACAGGGCCAAGAGACCCAGTACTTC,CASSWGGQGQETQYF
-,TRBV5-1,-,14,TRBJ1-2,TGCGCCAGCAGCACCGAGGCGGGTTTCTATGGCTACACCTTC,CASSTEAGFYGYTF
TRBD2,TRBV7-3,-,18,TRBJ2-1,TGTGCCAGCAGCTCGGGACTAGCGGGAGTCGATTCCTACAATGAGCAGTTCTTC,CASSSGLAGVDSYNEQFF
TRBD1,TRBV7-9,-,14,TRBJ1-2,TGTGCCAGCAGCTCACTGGGGACAGGGTACGGCTACACCTTC,CASSSLGTGYGYTF
-,TRBV2,-,13,TRBJ1-1,TGTGCCAGCAGTGAAGGTCCGGGACAAGAGGCTTTCTTT,CASSEGPGQEAFF
-,TRBV7-2,few,15,TRBJ2-1,TGTGCCAGCAGCTTAAGGGGCCCTGCGGGAAATGAGCAGTTCTTC,CASSLRGPAGNEQFF
-,TRBV30,-,13,TRBJ1-5,TGTGCCTGGAGGAGGAGCGGTGATCAGCCCCAGCATTTT,CAWRRSGDQPQHF
-,TRBV3-1/TRBV3-2,-,13,TRBJ1-5,TGTGCCAGCAGCCAAGATCGCGATCAGCCCCAGCATTTT,CASSQDRDQPQHF
-,TRBV7-2,-,17,TRBJ1-3,TGTGCCAGCAGCTTAGAAAAGGGAGGGAGCTCTGGAAACACCATATATTTT,CASSLEKGGSSGNTIYF
TRBD1,TRBV6-2/TRBV6-3,-,14,TRBJ2-7,TGTGCCAGCAGTTTCTGGACAGGGGGCTACGAGCAGTACTTC,CASSFWTGGYEQYF
TRBD2,TRBV6-1,-,16,TRBJ2-1,TGTGCCAGCAGTGAAGTGCGGGGGAGCTCCTACAATGAGCAGTTCTTC,CASSEVRGSSYNEQFF
TRBD1,TRBV27,once,15,TRBJ1-2,TGTGCCAGCAAAGACAGGGAAGGAGCTAACTATGGCTACACCTTC,CASKDREGANYGYTF
-,TRBV30,-,16,TRBJ1-4,TGTGCCTGGACGTTGGGGCAGGATGATTGGAATGAAAAACTGTTTTTT,CAWTLGQDDWNEKLFF
TRBD1,TRBV7-2,-,15,TRBJ2-7,TGTGCCAGCAGCTCCCGGACAGGGGTCCCCTACGAGCAGTACTTC,CASSSRTGVPYEQYF
TRBD2,TRBV28,once,15,TRBJ2-3,TGTGCCAGCAGTACCGGGACTAGCGGGAGGTATACGCAGTATTTT,CASSTGTSGRYTQYF
TRBD1,TRBV2,few,13,TRBJ1-1,TGTGCCAGCAGCCCGGGACAGGGGACAAAAGCTTTCTTT,CASSPGQGTKAFF
TRBD2,TRBV24-1,-,18,TRBJ2-1,TGTGCCACTTTAGCGGGAGGGCCTGAACTCATCTCCTACAATGAGCAGTTCTTC,CATLAGGPELISYNEQFF
-,TRBV5-5,-,14,TRBJ1-5,TGTGCCAGCAGCTTGAAGCAGGGCAATCAGCCCCAGCATTTT,CASSLKQGNQPQHF
TRBD1,TRBV15,once,16,TRBJ1-3,TGTGCCACCAGCCGCGGCGGACAGGGATCTGGAAACACCATATATTTT,CATSRGGQGSGNTIYF
TRBD2,TRBV10-2,-,13,TRBJ2-7,TGCGCCAGTTTTAGCGGGGGGGATTACGAGCAGTACTTC,CASFSGGDYEQYF
-,TRBV5-1,-,15,TRBJ2-1,TGCGCCAGCAGCTTGTTATATGGGCAGGCCAATGAGCAGTTCTTC,CASSLLYGQANEQFF
-,TRBV6-5,-,14,TRBJ1-1,TGTGCCAGCAGGCTAGGTCAATTTCTCACTGAAGCTTTCTTT,CASRLGQFLTEAFF
TRBD1,TRBV30,-,15,TRBJ1-5,TGTGCCTACTCGGACAGGGCCCTTGGCAATCAGCCCCAGCATTTT,CAYSDRALGNQPQHF
-,TRBV28,-,17,TRBJ1-4,TGTGCCAGCAGTTTTTCGTTGGGGGCAGCCTCTAATGAAAAACTGTTTTTT,CASSFSLGAASNEKLFF
TRBD1,TRBV28,-,14,TRBJ2-2,TGTGCCAGCAAGGGGGCTGTGAGCACCGGGGAGCTGTTTTTT,CASKGAVSTGELFF
-,TRBV15,-,15,TRBJ1-2,TGTGCCACCAGCAGAGATGGCGGGGGCCTGGATGGCTACACCTTC,CATSRDGGGLDGYTF
TRBD1,TRBV10-3,few,16,TRBJ1-5,TGTGCCATCAGTGCTGGACAGGGGGCAGGCAATCAGCCCCAGCATTTT,CAISAGQGAGNQPQHF
TRBD2,TRBV3-1/TRBV3-2,-,16,TRBJ2-3,TGTGCCAGCAGCCTTCGGGGGGGGCGAAGCACAGATACGCAGTATTTT,CASSLRGGRSTDTQYF